This T cell receptor beta chain was obtained from a study of OX40 agonist ivuxolimab in advanced cancers. Findings and caveats of the study: Within 6 weeks, CD4+ and CD8+ blood T cells expanded clonally at 0.1 to 3.0 mg/kg. The work left the antigen specificity of expanded peripheral T cells undetermined. Patients who responded partially at 0.1-3.0 mg/kg showed clonal expansion ranking among the lowest.

About this clone: Its target is not known.

The method was immunoSEQ multiplex PCR; TCRdb's version includes in-frame clones alone and lacks a portion of them. Here the sample spans tens of thousands of clones, approximately 84% being singletons. Deletions cut 7 bases from V and 1 base from J, with 10 bases between. Germline V gives CDR1 SQVTM, CDR2 ANQGSEA. The CDR3 runs 12 residues. The rearrangement uses TRBV29-1 and TRBJ1-1; D is ambiguous. Specimen: CD4+ or CD8+ T cells sorted from blood, collected in a trial of the OX40 agonist ivuxolimab. This receptor was obtained from an adult with an advanced solid tumor such as melanoma, head and neck, liver or kidney cancer. Here the CDR3 reads CSAMTSNTEAFF. The CDR3 coding sequence is TGCAGCGCTATGACTTCGAACACTGAAGCTTTCTTT.